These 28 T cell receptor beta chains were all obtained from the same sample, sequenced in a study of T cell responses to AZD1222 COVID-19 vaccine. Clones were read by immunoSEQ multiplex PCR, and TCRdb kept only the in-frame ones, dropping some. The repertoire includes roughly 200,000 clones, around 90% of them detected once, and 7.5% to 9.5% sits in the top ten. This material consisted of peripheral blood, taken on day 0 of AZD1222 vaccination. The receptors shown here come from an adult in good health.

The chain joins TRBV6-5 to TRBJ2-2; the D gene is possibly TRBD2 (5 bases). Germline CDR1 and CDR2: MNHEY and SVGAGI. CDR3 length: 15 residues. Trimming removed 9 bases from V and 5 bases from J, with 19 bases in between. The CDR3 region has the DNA TGTGCCAGTATTCCTGCGTTGGGAGTGACCGGGGAGCTGTTTTTT. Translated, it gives CASIPALGVTGELFF.

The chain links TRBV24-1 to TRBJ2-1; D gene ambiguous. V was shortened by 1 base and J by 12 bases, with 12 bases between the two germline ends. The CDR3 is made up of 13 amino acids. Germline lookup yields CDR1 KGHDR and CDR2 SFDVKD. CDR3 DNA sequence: TGTGCCACCAGTGATTTAGACGTTTCGGGGCAGTTCTTC. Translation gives CATSDLDVSGQFF.

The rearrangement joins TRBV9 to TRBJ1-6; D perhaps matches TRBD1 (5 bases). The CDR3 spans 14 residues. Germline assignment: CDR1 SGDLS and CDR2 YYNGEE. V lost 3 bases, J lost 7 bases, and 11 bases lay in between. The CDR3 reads CASSGGLKNSPLHF. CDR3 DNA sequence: TGTGCCAGCAGCGGGGGACTTAAGAATTCACCCCTCCACTTT.

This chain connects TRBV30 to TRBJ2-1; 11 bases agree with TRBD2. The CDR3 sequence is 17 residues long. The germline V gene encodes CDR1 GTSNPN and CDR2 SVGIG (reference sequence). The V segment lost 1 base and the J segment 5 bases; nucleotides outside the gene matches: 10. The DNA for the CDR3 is TGTGCCTGGAGTGACCAAGCCCCGGGACTAGCGGACAATGAGCAGTTCTTC. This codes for CAWSDQAPGLADNEQFF.

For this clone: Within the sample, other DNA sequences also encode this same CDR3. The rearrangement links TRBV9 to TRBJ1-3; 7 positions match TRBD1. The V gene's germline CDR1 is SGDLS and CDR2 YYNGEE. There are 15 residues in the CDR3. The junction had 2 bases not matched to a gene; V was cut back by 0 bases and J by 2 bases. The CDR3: CASSVEGATGNTIYF. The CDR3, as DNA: TGTGCCAGCAGCGTAGAGGGGGCGACTGGAAACACCATATATTTT.

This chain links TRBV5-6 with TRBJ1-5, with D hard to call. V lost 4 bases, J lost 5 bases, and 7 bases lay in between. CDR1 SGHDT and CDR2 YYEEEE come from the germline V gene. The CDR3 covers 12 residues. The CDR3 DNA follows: TGTGCCAGCAGCCTGCCCTATCAGCCCCAGCATTTT. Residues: CASSLPYQPQHF.

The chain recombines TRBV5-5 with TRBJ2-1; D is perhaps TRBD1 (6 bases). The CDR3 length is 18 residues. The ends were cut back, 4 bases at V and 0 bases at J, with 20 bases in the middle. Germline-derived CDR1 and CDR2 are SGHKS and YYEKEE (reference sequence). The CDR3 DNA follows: TGTGCCAGCAGCCATAAACCGGACAGCCCGAGCTCCTACAATGAGCAGTTCTTC. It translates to CASSHKPDSPSSYNEQFF.

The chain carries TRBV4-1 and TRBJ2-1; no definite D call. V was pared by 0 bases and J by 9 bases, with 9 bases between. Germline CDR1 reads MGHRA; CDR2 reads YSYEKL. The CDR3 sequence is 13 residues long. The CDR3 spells CASSQDHLREQFF. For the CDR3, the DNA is TGCGCCAGCAGCCAAGATCACCTTCGTGAGCAGTTCTTC.

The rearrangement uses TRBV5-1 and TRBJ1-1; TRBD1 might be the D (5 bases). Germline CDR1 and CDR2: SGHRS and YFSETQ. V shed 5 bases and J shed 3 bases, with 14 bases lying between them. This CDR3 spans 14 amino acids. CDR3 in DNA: TGCGCCAGCAGTTGGTGGGACGGTGACACTGAAGCTTTCTTT. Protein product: CASSWWDGDTEAFF.

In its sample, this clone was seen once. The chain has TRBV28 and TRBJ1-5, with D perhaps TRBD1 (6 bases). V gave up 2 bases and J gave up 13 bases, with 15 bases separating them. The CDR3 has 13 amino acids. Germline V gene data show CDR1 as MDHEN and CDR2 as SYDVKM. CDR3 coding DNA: TGTGCCAGCAGTTTAACCCAGGACAGAAGGCAGCATTTT. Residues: CASSLTQDRRQHF.

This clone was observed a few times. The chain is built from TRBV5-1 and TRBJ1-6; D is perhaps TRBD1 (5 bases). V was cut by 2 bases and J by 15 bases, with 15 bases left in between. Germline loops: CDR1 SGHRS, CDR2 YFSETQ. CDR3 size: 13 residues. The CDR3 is CASSLTDNWDLHF. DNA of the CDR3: TGCGCCAGCAGCTTAACGGACAACTGGGACCTCCACTTT.

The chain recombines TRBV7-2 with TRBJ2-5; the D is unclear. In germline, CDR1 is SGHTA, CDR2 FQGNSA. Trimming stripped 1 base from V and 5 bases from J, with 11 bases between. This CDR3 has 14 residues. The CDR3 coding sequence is TGTGCCAGCAGCTTAGATTCGGCGGTTGAGACCCAGTACTTC. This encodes CASSLDSAVETQYF.

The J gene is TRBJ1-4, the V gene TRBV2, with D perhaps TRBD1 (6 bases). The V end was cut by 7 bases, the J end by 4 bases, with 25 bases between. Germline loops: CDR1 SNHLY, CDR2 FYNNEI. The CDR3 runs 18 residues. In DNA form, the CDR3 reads TGTGCCAGCAATTGGCGGCCGGGCCTGACAGGCTATAATGAAAAACTGTTTTTT. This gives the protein CASNWRPGLTGYNEKLFF.

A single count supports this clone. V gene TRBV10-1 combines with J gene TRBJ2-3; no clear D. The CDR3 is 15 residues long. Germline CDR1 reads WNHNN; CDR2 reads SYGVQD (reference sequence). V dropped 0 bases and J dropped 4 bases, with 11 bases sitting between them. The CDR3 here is CASSESSRGPDTQYF. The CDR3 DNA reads TGCGCCAGCAGTGAGTCGTCTCGTGGGCCAGATACGCAGTATTTT.

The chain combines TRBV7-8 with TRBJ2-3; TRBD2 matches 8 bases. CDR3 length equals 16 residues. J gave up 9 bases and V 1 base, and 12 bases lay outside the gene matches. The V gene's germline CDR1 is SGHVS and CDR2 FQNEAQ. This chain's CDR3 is CASSLGGLAGGGTQYF. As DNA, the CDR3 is TGTGCCAGCAGCTTAGGAGGACTAGCCGGAGGAGGAACGCAGTATTTT.

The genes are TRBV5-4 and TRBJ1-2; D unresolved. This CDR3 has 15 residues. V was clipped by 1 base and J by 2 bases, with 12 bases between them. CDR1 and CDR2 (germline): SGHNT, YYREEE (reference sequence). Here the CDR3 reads CASSLFATENYGYTF. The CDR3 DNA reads TGTGCCAGCAGCTTGTTTGCAACAGAGAACTATGGCTACACCTTC. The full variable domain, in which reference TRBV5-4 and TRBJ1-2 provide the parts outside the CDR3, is ETGVTQSPTHLIKTRGQQVTLRCSSQSGHNTVSWYQQALGQGPQFIFQYYREEENGRGNFPPRFSGLQFPNYSSELNVNALELDDSALYLCASSLFATENYGYTFGSGTRLTVV.

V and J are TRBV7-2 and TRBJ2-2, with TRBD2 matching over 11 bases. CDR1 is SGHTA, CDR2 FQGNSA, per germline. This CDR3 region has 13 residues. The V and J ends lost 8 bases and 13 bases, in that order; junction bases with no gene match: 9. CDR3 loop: CASGTLAGGWLFF. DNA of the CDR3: TGTGCCAGCGGCACCCTAGCGGGGGGCTGGCTGTTTTTT.

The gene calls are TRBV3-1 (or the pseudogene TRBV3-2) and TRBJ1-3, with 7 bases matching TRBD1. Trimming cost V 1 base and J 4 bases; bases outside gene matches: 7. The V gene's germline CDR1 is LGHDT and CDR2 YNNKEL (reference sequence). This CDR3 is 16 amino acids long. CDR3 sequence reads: CASSQGLRGQGNTIYF. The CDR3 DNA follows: TGTGCCAGCAGCCAAGGATTAAGGGGACAGGGAAACACCATATATTTT.

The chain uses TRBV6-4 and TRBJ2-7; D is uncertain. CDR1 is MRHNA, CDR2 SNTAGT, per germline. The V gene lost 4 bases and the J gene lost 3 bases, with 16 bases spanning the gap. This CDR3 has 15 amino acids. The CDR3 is CASSAAGFGYYEQYF. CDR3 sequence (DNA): TGTGCCAGCAGTGCCGCCGGGTTCGGCTACTACGAGCAGTACTTC.

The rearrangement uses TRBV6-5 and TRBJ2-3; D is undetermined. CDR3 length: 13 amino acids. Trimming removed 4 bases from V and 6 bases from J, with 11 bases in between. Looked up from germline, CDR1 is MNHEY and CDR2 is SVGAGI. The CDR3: CASSSDSPDTQYF. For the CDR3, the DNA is TGTGCCAGCAGTTCCGACTCCCCTGATACGCAGTATTTT.

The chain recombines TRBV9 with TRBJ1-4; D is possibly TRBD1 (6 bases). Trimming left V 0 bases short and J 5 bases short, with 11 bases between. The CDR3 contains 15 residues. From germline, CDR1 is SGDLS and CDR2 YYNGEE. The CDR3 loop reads CASSVDAGVNEKLFF. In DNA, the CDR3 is TGTGCCAGCAGCGTAGACGCAGGGGTGAATGAAAAACTGTTTTTT. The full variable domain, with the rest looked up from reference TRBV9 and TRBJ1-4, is DSGVTQTPKHLITATGQRVTLRCSPRSGDLSVYWYQQSLDQGLQFLIQYYNGEERAKGNILERFSAQQFPDLHSELNLSSLELGDSALYFCASSVDAGVNEKLFFGSGTQLSVL.

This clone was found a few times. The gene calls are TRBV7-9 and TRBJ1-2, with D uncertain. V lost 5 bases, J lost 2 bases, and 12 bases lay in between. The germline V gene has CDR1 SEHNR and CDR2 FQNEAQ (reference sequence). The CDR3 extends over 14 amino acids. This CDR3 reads CASSPQAGNYGYTF. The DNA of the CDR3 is TGTGCCAGCAGCCCCCAAGCAGGAAACTATGGCTACACCTTC. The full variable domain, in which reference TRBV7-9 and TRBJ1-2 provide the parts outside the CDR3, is DTGVSQNPRHKITKRGQNVTFRCDPISEHNRLYWYRQTLGQGPEFLTYFQNEAQLEKSRLLSDRFSAERPKGSFSTLEIQRTEQGDSAMYLCASSPQAGNYGYTFGSGTRLTVV.

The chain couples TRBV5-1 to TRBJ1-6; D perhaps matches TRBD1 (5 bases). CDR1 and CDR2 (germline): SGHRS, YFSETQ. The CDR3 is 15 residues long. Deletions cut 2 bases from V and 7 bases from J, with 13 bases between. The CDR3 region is CASSLASGINSPLHF. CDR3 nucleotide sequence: TGCGCCAGCAGCTTAGCATCAGGGATAAATTCACCCCTCCACTTT.

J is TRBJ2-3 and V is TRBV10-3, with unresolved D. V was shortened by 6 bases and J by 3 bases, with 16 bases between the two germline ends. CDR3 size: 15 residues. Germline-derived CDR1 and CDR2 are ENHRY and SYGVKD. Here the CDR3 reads CAISPGRVGTDTQYF. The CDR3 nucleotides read TGTGCCATCAGCCCAGGCCGGGTAGGTACAGATACGCAGTATTTT.

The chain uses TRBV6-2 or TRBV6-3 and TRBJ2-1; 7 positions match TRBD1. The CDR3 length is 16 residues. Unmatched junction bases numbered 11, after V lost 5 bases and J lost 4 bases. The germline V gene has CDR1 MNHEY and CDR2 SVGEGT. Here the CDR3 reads CASSVTGLGAYNEQFF. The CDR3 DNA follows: TGTGCCAGCAGTGTGACAGGGCTTGGGGCTTACAATGAGCAGTTCTTC.

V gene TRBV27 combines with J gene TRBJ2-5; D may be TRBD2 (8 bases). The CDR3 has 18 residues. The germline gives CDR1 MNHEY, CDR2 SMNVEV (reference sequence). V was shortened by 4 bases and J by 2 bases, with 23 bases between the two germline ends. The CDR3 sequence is CASSSGGWYRDRQETQYF. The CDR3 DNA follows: TGTGCCAGCAGTTCGGGGGGGTGGTACCGGGACAGACAAGAGACCCAGTACTTC.

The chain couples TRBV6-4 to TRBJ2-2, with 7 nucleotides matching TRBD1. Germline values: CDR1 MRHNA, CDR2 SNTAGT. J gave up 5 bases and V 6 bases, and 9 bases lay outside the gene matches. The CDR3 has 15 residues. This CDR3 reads CASSPESGGTGELFF. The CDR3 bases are TGTGCCAGCAGCCCGGAGTCAGGGGGAACCGGGGAGCTGTTTTTT.

In DNA, the CDR3 is TGTGCCAGCTCGCCCTTTCAGGGAGAGGGTGAAGCTTTCTTT. Its translation is CASSPFQGEGEAFF. The rearrangement links TRBV18 to TRBJ1-1; D might be TRBD1 (5 bases). This CDR3 comprises 14 residues. Per germline, CDR1 KGHSH and CDR2 LQKENI. V lost 6 bases and J lost 7, with 18 bases in between.